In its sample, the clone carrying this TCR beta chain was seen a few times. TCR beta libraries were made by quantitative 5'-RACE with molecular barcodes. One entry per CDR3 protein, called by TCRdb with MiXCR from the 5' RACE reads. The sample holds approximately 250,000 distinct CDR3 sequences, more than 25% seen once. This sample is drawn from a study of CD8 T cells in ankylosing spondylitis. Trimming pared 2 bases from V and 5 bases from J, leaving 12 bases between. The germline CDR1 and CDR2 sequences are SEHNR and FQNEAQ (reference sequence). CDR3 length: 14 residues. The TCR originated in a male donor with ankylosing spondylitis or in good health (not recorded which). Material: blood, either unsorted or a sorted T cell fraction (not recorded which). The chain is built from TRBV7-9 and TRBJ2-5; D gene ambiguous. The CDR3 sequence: CASSLIREVETQYF. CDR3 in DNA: TGTGCCAGCAGCTTAATACGAGAGGTGGAGACCCAGTACTTC.